A single sample is the source of the 2 T cell receptor beta chains below, sequenced in a study of vaccination and CD4 T cells after COVID-19. Indicated treatment: 10-day PBMC culture with coronavirus spike peptide pools or control peptides (ViraFEST assay). Their antigens remain unidentified. Sequenced with the Oncomine TCR Beta short-read assay was DNA taken from cultured CD4+ T cells. MiXCR was run by TCRdb on the PCR reads, yielding one entry per CDR3 protein. Seen here are some 20,000 distinct CDR3 sequences, 67% observed once, and the top ten hold approximately 8%. Sequencing was carried out using CD4+ T cells from blood, cultured in vitro. These receptors all stem from a human donor who had recovered from COVID-19.

This clonotype came up a few times. In nucleotides, the CDR3 is TGTGCCAGCAGCTTGGGCGGGAGGGGAGAGACCCAGTACTTC. It translates to CASSLGGRGETQYF. This sequence joins TRBV11-2 and TRBJ2-5; 9 bases match TRBD2. J lost 4 bases, V lost 3 bases, and 3 bases had no gene match. The CDR3 totals 14 residues. Germline CDR1 and CDR2: SGHAT and FQNNGV.

The chain uses TRBV30 and TRBJ1-5; D is undetermined. The CDR3 is 12 amino acids. Germline loops: CDR1 GTSNPN, CDR2 SVGIG (reference sequence). V was clipped by 0 bases and J by 7 bases, with 7 bases between them. The CDR3 DNA reads as TGTGCCTGGAGTGTTGGGGAACAGCCCCAGCATTTT. This gives the protein CAWSVGEQPQHF.